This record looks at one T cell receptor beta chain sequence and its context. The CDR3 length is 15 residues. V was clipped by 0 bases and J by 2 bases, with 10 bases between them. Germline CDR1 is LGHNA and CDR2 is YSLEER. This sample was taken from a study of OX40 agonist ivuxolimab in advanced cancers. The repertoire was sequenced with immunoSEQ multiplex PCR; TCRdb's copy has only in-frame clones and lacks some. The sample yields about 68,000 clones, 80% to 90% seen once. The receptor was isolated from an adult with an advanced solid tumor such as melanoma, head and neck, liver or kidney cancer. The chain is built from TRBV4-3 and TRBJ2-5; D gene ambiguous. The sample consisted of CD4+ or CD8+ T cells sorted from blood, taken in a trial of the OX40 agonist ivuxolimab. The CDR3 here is CASSQDLTGQETQYF. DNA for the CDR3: TGCGCCAGCAGCCAAGATTTAACTGGGCAAGAGACCCAGTACTTC.